This T cell receptor beta chain was found in a study of OX40 agonist ivuxolimab in advanced cancers. Study in general: The dose-escalation cohort was around 83% male, with a mean age of around 60 years, ranging about 23 to 79. Partial responses were achieved by three patients: one hepatocellular carcinoma, two cutaneous melanoma.

Repertoires were generated with immunoSEQ multiplex PCR, while TCRdb's copy carries only in-frame clones and drops some. The profile shows approximately 74,000 clones, just over 90% of them singletons. Study-wide points: Specificity for antigen went undetermined in the expanded peripheral T cells.

Of note for this clone: As yet, its antigen is unknown.

At cycle 4 day 1, cycle 7 day 1, and baseline, blood was sampled. Sample: CD4+ or CD8+ T cells sorted from blood, taken in a trial of the OX40 agonist ivuxolimab. The receptor was derived from an adult with an advanced solid tumor such as melanoma, head and neck, liver or kidney cancer.

CDR3 in amino acids: CASSSSPTSGRALGEQFF. The CDR3 DNA is TGTGCCAGCAGCTCTAGTCCGACTAGCGGGAGAGCGTTAGGGGAGCAGTTCTTC. V is TRBV7-9 and J is TRBJ2-1; 12 nucleotides line up with TRBD2. CDR1 and CDR2 (germline): SEHNR, FQNEAQ (reference sequence). The CDR3 extends over 18 amino acids. The trim removed 4 bases at V and 10 bases at J, leaving 17 bases unmatched.